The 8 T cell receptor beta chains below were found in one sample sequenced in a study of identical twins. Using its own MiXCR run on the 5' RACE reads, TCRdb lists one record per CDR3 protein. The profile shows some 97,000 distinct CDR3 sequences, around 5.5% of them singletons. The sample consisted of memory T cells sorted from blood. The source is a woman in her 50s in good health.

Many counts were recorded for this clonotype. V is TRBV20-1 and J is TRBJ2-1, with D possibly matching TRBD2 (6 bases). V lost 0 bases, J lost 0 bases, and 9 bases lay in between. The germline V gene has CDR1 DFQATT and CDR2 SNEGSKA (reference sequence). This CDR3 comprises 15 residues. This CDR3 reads CSAREVRGSYNEQFF. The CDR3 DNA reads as TGCAGTGCTAGAGAAGTGCGGGGCTCCTACAATGAGCAGTTCTTC.

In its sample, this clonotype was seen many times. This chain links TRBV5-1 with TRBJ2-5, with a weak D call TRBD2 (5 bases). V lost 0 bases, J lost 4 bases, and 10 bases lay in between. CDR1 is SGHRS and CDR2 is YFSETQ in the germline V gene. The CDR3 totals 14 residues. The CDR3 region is CASSLARTGETQYF. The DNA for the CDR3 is TGCGCCAGCAGCTTGGCAAGGACTGGAGAGACCCAGTACTTC.

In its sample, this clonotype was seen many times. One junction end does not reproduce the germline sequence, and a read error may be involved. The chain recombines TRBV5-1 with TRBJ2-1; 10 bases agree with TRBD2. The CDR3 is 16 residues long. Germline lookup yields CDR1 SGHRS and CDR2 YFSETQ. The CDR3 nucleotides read TGCGCCAGCAGCTTCGGGGGGGCTAGCGGGAGTCAGCCCACTCATTTC. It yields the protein CASSFGGASGSQPTHF. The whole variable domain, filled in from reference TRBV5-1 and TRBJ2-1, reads KAGVTQTPRYLIKTRGQQVTLSCSPISGHRSVSWYQQTPGQGLQFLFEYFSETQRNKGNFPGRFSGRQFSNSRSEMNVSTLELGDSALYLCASSFGGASGSQPTHFGPGTRLTVL.

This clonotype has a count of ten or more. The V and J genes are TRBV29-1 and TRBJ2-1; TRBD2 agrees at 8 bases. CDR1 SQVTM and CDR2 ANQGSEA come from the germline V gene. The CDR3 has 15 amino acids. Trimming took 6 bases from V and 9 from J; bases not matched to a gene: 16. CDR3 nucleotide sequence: TGCAGCGTATCCCCGGGTAGCGGGAAGGGGGGTGAGCAGTTCTTC. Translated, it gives CSVSPGSGKGGEQFF.

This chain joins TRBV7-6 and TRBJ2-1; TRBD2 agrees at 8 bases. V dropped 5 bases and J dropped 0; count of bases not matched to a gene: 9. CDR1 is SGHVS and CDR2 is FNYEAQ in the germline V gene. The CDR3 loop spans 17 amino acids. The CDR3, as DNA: TGTGCCAGCAGCCCATGGCAGCGGGAGTACTCCTACAATGAGCAGTTCTTC. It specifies CASSPWQREYSYNEQFF.

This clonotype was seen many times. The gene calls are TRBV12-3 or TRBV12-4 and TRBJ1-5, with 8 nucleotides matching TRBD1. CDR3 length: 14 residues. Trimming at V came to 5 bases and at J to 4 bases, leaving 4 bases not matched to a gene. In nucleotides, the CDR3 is TGTGCCAGCAGTGGGACAGGCTCGAATCAGCCCCAGCATTTT. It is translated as CASSGTGSNQPQHF.

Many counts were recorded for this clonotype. CDR3 residues: CATSDYEETQYF. As DNA, the CDR3 is TGTGCCACCAGTGACTACGAAGAGACCCAGTACTTC. J is TRBJ2-5 and V is TRBV24-1; D is ambiguous. The CDR3 consists of 12 residues. Per the germline V gene, CDR1 is KGHDR and CDR2 is SFDVKD. V was pared by 4 bases and J by 3 bases, with 5 bases between.

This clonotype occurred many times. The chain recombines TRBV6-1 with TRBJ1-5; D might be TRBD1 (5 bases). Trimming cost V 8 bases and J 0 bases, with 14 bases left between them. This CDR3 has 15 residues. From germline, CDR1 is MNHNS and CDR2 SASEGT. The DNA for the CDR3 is TGTGCCAGCCAAGACAGCTTAAATAGCAATCAGCCCCAGCATTTT. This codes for CASQDSLNSNQPQHF.